This T cell receptor beta chain is from a study of identical twins. Findings and limits, study-wide: Alpha sequences that were out-of-frame and twin-shared showed an excess of low generation probability.

V lost 1 base and J lost 4, with 9 bases in between. CDR3 length: 14 amino acids. Germline CDR1 reads PRHDT; CDR2 reads FYEKMQ (reference sequence). TCRdb called the 5' RACE reads again in MiXCR, with one record for every CDR3 protein. The data show about 190,000 distinct CDR3 sequences, with approximately 15% seen just once and 40% held by the top ten. In regard to this clonotype: The antigen remains undetermined.

This sample was also put to use in a study of T cells expressing NK-cell markers.

The sequence came from a woman aged 18-29 years in good health. V and J are TRBV13 and TRBJ2-3, with a tentative D call TRBD2 (6 bases). Sequenced material: CD8+ T cells sorted from blood. The CDR3 region has the DNA TGTGCCAGCAGCTTAGCCGGGAGCGCAGATACGCAGTATTTT. This sequence encodes CASSLAGSADTQYF. Full variable domain (remainder filled in from reference TRBV13 and TRBJ2-3): AAGVIQSPRHLIKEKRETATLKCYPIPRHDTVYWYQQGPGQDPQFLISFYEKMQSDKGSIPDRFSAQQFSDYHSELNMSSLELGDSALYFCASSLAGSADTQYFGPGTRLTVL.